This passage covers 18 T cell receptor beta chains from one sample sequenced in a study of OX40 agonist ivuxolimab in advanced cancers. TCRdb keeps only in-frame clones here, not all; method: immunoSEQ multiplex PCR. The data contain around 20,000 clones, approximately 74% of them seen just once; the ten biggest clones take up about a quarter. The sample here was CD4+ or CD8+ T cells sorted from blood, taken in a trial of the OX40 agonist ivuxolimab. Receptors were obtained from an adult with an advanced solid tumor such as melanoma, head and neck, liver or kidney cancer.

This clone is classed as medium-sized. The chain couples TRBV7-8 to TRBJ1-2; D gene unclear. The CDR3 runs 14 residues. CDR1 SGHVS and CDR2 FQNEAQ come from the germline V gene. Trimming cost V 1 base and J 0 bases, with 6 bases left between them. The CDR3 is CASSLGVANYGYTF. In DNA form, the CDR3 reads TGTGCCAGCAGCTTAGGCGTGGCTAACTATGGCTACACCTTC.

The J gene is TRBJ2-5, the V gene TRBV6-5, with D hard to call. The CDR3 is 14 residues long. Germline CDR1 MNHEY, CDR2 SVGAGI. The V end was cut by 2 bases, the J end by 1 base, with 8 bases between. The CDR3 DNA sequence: TGTGCCAGCAGTTACCGTGGTAGCCAAGAGACCCAGTACTTC. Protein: CASSYRGSQETQYF.

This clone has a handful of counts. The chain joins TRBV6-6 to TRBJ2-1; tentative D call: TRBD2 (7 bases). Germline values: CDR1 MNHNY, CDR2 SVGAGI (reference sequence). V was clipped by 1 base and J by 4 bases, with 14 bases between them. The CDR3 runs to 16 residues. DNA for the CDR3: TGTGCCAGCAGTTACTTGGGAGGGGGACCTTACAATGAGCAGTTCTTC. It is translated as CASSYLGGGPYNEQFF.

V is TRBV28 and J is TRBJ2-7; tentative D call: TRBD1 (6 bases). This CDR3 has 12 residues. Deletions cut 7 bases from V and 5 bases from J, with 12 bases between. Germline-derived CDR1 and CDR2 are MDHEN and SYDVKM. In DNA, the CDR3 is TGTGCCAGCAATACAGGGTACCACGAGCAGTACTTC. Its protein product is CASNTGYHEQYF.

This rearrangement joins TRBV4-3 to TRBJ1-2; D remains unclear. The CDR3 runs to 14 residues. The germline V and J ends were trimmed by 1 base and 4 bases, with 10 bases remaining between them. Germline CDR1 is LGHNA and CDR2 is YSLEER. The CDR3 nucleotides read TGCGCCAGCAGCCAAGGTCGTGCAGGCTATGGCTACACCTTC. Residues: CASSQGRAGYGYTF.

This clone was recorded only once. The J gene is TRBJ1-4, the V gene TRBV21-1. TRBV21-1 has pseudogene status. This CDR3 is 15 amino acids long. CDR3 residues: CASSKGVRTGEKLFF. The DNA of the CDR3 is TGTGCCAGCAGCAAAGGGGTCAGAACTGGTGAAAAACTGTTTTTT.

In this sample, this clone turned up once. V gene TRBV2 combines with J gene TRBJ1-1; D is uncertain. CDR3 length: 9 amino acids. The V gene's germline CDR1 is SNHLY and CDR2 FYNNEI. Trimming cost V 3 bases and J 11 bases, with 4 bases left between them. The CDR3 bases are TGTGCCAGCAGTGAGAGGGCTTTCTTT. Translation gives CASSERAFF.

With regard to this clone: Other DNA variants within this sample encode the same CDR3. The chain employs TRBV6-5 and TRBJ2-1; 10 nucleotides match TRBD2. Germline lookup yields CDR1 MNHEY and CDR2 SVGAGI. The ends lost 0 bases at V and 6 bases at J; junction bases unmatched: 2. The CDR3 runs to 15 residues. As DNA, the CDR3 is TGTGCCAGCAGTTACTCGAGGACTAGCGGCAATGAGCAGTTCTTC. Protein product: CASSYSRTSGNEQFF.

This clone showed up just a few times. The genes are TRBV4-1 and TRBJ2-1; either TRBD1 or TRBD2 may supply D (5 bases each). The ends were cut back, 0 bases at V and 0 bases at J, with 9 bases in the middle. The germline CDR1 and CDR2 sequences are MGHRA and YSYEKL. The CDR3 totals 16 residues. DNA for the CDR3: TGCGCCAGCAGCCAAGAAAGGGGACGCTCCTACAATGAGCAGTTCTTC. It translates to CASSQERGRSYNEQFF.

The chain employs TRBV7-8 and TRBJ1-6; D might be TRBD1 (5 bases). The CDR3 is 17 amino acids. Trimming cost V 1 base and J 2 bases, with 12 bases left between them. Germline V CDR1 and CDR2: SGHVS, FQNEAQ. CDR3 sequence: CASSLVGQGAYNSPLHF. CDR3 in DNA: TGTGCCAGCAGCTTAGTCGGTCAGGGCGCCTATAATTCACCCCTCCACTTT.

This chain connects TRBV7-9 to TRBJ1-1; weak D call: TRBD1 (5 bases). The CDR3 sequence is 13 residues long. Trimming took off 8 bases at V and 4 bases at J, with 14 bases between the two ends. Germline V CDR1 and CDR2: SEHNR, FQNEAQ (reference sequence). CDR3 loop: CASSWGISTEAFF. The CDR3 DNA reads TGTGCCAGCTCCTGGGGGATTAGCACTGAAGCTTTCTTT.

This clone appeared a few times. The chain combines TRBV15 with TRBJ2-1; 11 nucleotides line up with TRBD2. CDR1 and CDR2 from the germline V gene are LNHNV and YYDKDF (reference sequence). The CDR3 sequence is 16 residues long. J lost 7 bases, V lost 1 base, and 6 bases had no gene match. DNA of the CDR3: TGTGCCACCAGCAGAGTTTTAGCGGGGGGGCTTAATGAGCAGTTCTTC. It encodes CATSRVLAGGLNEQFF.

CDR3 amino acids: CASSKGLAGGLDEQFF. As DNA, the CDR3 is TGTGCCAGCAGCAAGGGACTAGCGGGAGGGCTGGATGAGCAGTTCTTC. The rearrangement links TRBV7-8 to TRBJ2-1; 16 nucleotides align to TRBD2. The CDR3 extends over 16 amino acids. Germline V CDR1 and CDR2: SGHVS, FQNEAQ. With 5 bases clipped from V and 8 bases from J, the junction kept 6 bases outside the gene matches.

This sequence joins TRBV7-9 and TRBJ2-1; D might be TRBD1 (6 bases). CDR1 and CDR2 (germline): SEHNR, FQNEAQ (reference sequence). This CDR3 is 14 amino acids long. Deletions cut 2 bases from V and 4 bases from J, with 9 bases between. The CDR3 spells CASSLSGTYNEQFF. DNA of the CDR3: TGTGCCAGCAGCTTAAGTGGGACATACAATGAGCAGTTCTTC.

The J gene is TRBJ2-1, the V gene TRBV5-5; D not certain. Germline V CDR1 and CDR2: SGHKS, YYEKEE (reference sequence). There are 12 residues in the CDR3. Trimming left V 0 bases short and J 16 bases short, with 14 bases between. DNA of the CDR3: TGTGCCAGCAGCTTGGAGTACCCCCCGGCATTCTTC. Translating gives CASSLEYPPAFF. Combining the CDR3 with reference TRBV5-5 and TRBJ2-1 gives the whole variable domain DAGVTQSPTHLIKTRGQQVTLRCSPISGHKSVSWYQQVLGQGPQFIFQYYEKEERGRGNFPDRFSARQFPNYSSELNVNALLLGDSALYLCASSLEYPPAFFGPGTRLTVL.

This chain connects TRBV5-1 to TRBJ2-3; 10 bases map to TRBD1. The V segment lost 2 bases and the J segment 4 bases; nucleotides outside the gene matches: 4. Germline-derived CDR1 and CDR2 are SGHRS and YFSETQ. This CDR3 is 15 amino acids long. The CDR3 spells CASSLYGTGADTQYF. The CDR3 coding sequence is TGCGCCAGCAGCTTATACGGGACAGGGGCAGATACGCAGTATTTT.

This chain's CDR3 is CASSGSGSNGYTF. The CDR3 DNA follows: TGTGCCAGCAGCGGATCAGGGTCAAATGGCTACACCTTC. The chain joins TRBV9 to TRBJ1-2; D might be TRBD1 (5 bases). CDR1 and CDR2 from the germline V gene are SGDLS and YYNGEE. The CDR3 is 13 residues long. The V end lost 3 bases, the J end lost 6 bases, and 12 bases lay between the germline ends.

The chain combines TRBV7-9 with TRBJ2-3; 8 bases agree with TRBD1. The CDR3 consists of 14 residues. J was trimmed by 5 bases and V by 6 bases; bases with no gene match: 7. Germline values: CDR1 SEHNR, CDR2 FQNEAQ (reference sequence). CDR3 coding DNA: TGTGCCAGCAGTTTCGGACAGGGTGAAGATACGCAGTATTTT. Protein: CASSFGQGEDTQYF.